The 12 T cell receptor beta chains below all came from one sample that was sequenced in a study of T cell repertoires in cytomegalovirus infection. TCRdb reprocessed the reads via MiXCR and lists one record per CDR3 protein. The repertoire holds 900,000 to 950,000 distinct CDR3 sequences, with about a third as singletons. What these receptors recognize is not known. Sample: cultured CD8+ T cells from PBMCs, taken from culture after CMV antigen stimulation. The receptors originated from a human donor in good health (CMV status not recorded). Some clones in this sample may be carry-over from other donors' samples.

This clonotype was recorded a few times. This sequence joins TRBV27 and TRBJ2-1, with 11 bases fitting TRBD2. This CDR3 has 23 residues. V lost 3 bases and J lost 0; bases outside the gene matches: 22. Germline CDR1 and CDR2: MNHEY and SMNVEV (reference sequence). CDR3 sequence: CASSFTSGTSGISTYNSYNEQFF. CDR3 nucleotides: TGTGCCAGCAGTTTCACCTCCGGGACTAGCGGTATCTCTACCTATAACTCCTACAATGAGCAGTTCTTC.

The chain recombines TRBV7-8 with TRBJ2-2; 9 bases are shared with TRBD2. Per the germline V gene, CDR1 is SGHVS and CDR2 is FQNEAQ. The CDR3 has 15 residues. Trimming at V came to 3 bases and at J to 3 bases, leaving 2 bases not matched to a gene. The CDR3 DNA follows: TGTGCCAGCAGCTTTCTAGCGGGGCACACCGGGGAGCTGTTTTTT. It specifies CASSFLAGHTGELFF.

This clonotype was observed at least ten times. V is TRBV7-6 and J is TRBJ2-2, with 11 bases matching TRBD2. Germline-derived CDR1 and CDR2 are SGHVS and FNYEAQ. CDR3 length: 17 amino acids. V gave up 5 bases and J gave up 0 bases; unmatched junction bases: 5. Here the CDR3 reads CASSPFSGGANTGELFF. CDR3 bases: TGTGCCAGCAGCCCGTTTAGCGGGGGGGCGAACACCGGGGAGCTGTTTTTT.

This clonotype was observed a few times. The chain has TRBV5-5 and TRBJ1-1; TRBD1 matches 10 bases. The CDR3 runs 15 residues. The ends lost 2 bases at V and 5 bases at J; junction bases unmatched: 6. Germline V CDR1 and CDR2: SGHKS, YYEKEE (reference sequence). CDR3 sequence reads: CASSLYGTGETEAFF. The DNA for the CDR3 is TGTGCCAGCAGCTTATACGGGACAGGGGAAACTGAAGCTTTCTTT.

The chain employs TRBV5-1 and TRBJ2-1; 8 nucleotides match TRBD1. The V gene's germline CDR1 is SGHRS and CDR2 YFSETQ. CDR3 size: 16 residues. V was pared by 2 bases and J by 1 base, with 5 bases of the junction left unmatched. CDR3 sequence: CASSLTDRGSYNEQFF. As DNA, the CDR3 is TGCGCCAGCAGCTTAACCGACAGGGGATCCTACAATGAGCAGTTCTTC.

This clonotype occurred a few times. The chain recombines TRBV6-6 with TRBJ1-1; D unresolved. This CDR3 comprises 12 residues. Germline V gene sequence: CDR1 MNHNY, CDR2 SVGAGI (reference sequence). V lost 0 bases to trimming and J lost 8 bases, with 7 bases between them. CDR3 sequence (DNA): TGTGCCAGCAGTTACTCTAAAGAAGAAGCTTTCTTT. It yields the protein CASSYSKEEAFF.

The chain combines TRBV9 with TRBJ1-2; D is undetermined. CDR3 length: 13 amino acids. Germline CDR1 reads SGDLS; CDR2 reads YYNGEE. Trimming pared 6 bases from V and 8 bases from J, leaving 17 bases between. For the CDR3, the DNA is TGTGCCAGCACCTACGGCGGGTTAGGAGGCTACACCTTC. The encoded protein is CASTYGGLGGYTF.

The chain uses TRBV12-3 or TRBV12-4 and TRBJ1-2; 8 bases are a match to TRBD1. The CDR3 totals 13 residues. Trimming cost V 5 bases and J 6 bases; bases outside gene matches: 5. CDR3 sequence: CASSRPTGDGYTF. The CDR3 nucleotides are TGTGCCAGCAGTCGACCGACAGGGGATGGCTACACCTTC.

This clonotype appeared many times. For the CDR3, the DNA is TGTGCCAGCAGTCGGACAGCCTACGAGCAGTACTTC. Residues: CASSRTAYEQYF. The chain carries TRBV12-3 or TRBV12-4 and TRBJ2-7; D is possibly TRBD1 (6 bases). CDR3 length equals 12 residues. Trimming took off 5 bases at V and 2 bases at J, with 7 bases between the two ends.

Concerning this clonotype itself: The germline gene is not matched at one end of the junction; a read error may be the cause. V and J are TRBV5-6 and TRBJ2-1; TRBD2 matches 10 bases. Germline CDR1 and CDR2: SGHDT and YYEEEE. CDR3 size: 14 residues. The CDR3 spells CANSQRGGGDEQFF. As DNA, the CDR3 is TGTGCCAACAGCCAGCGGGGGGGCGGGGATGAGCAGTTCTTC.

V gene TRBV7-9 combines with J gene TRBJ1-4; D not certain. Germline CDR1 and CDR2: SEHNR and FQNEAQ (reference sequence). V gave up 1 base and J gave up 12 bases, with 15 bases separating them. The CDR3 has 14 amino acids. The CDR3 DNA reads as TGTGCCAGCAGCTTAGACCGAAGGTCGGAGGAACTGTTTTTT. It specifies CASSLDRRSEELFF.

The chain is built from TRBV7-6 and TRBJ2-1; no clear D gene. This CDR3 has 13 amino acids. Germline V gives CDR1 SGHVS, CDR2 FNYEAQ. Trimming took 6 bases from V and 6 from J, leaving 12 bases between them. CDR3: CASRPPVGNEQFF. DNA of the CDR3: TGTGCCAGCAGACCCCCCGTGGGCAATGAGCAGTTCTTC.